This TCR beta chain was recovered during a study of identical twins. Each cDNA held unique molecular identifiers, and template switching gave it a universal primer site. MiXCR, applied by TCRdb to the 5' RACE reads, yields one record per CDR3 protein. The data contain hundreds of thousands of distinct CDR3 sequences, roughly 6% of them singletons. Germline CDR1 is MDHEN and CDR2 is SYDVKM. V was shortened by 6 bases and J by 1 base, with 12 bases between the two germline ends. The CDR3 runs to 14 residues. This clonotype occurred many times. The gene calls are TRBV28 and TRBJ1-1; D perhaps matches TRBD1 (5 bases). Material: naive T cells sorted from blood. This TCR derives from a man aged 18 to 30 in good health. The CDR3 here is CASSRGYGNTEAFF. CDR3 nucleotide sequence: TGTGCCAGCAGCCGGGGGTACGGGAACACTGAAGCTTTCTTT.